Included here is one T cell receptor beta chain sequence, with context. What antigen it recognizes has not been identified. The record has no base qualities; no much larger clone is one base away. This sample was included in a study of T cell changes during pregnancy in multiple sclerosis (dated by TCRdb to the late 2010s). Background for the entire study: In women with multiple sclerosis, the researchers looked at how the T cell repertoire shifted as pregnancy progressed.

Receptor amplification or capture employed the immunoSEQ multiplex PCR assay. This is the immuneACCESS table as TCRdb keeps it, with only in-frame sequences that have V and J called. A part of the clones is gone; compared with another copy, unresolved V genes explain less than half, and the rest is unexplained. The sample table lists approximately 28,000 clones, nearly 90% of them with a count of one. The ten largest clones capture roughly 15% of the sample. There are 15 amino acids in the CDR3, from cysteine to phenylalanine inclusive. Of all the DNA, just the CDR3 is kept, 45 bases in frame from base 1. Taken from the germline V gene (reference sequence), the CDR1 and CDR2 loops are SEHNR and FQNEAQ. V is pared back by 3 bases and J by 7 bases, with 15 bases lying between the germline termini.

This receptor was taken from a female donor with multiple sclerosis, enrolled in a pregnancy study. This sample comprised CD8+ T cells from peripheral blood mononuclear cells, obtained in the second trimester of pregnancy. This receptor chain uses TRBV7-9 and TRBJ1-4; TRBD1 is a weak D gene call, 6 bases matching. Here is the DNA: TGTGCCAGCAGCTTTCCCGACAGGAATCGTGAAAAACTGTTTTTT. This translates into CASSFPDRNREKLFF.